This is a list of T cell receptor beta chains from one sample in a study of Ad26.COV2.S vaccination and SARS-CoV-2 variants. The table came from immunoSEQ multiplex PCR; TCRdb's copy has only in-frame clones and leaves some out. Of roughly 100,000 clones listed, around 82% are singletons. The sequenced sample was peripheral blood, obtained after recovery from COVID-19. All receptors come from a human donor who had recovered from COVID-19. Each CDR3 is given with its conserved first and last residue. The order of the fields is D gene, V gene, clone size, J gene, CDR3 DNA, CDR3 protein. A D gene is named only where the DNA matches it firmly. Expanded clones get a size class; other rows say once, few or many, or leave the size out.

.	TRBV7-9	.	TRBJ2-2	TGTGCCAGCACTGGACAGCTCACCGGGGAGCTGTTTTTT	CASTGQLTGELFF
.	TRBV6-5	.	TRBJ1-3	TGTGCCAGCAGACTGACTACTGGAAACACCATATATTTT	CASRLTTGNTIYF
.	TRBV4-3	few	TRBJ1-4	TGCGCCAGCAGCCAAGAACGGGCCGAAGAAAAACTGTTTTTT	CASSQERAEEKLFF
.	TRBV5-3	.	TRBJ2-3	TGTGCCAGAAGCCAGGGATATCGCACAGATACGCAGTATTTT	CARSQGYRTDTQYF
.	TRBV4-1	.	TRBJ1-3	TGCGCCAGCAGCCAGGGGCCCTTGGGGGGAAACACCATATATTTT	CASSQGPLGGNTIYF
TRBD2	TRBV4-1	.	TRBJ2-3	TGCGCCAGCAGCCAAGGGGTTGGCGGGGGTTTCACAGATACGCAGTATTTT	CASSQGVGGGFTDTQYF
.	TRBV28	.	TRBJ2-3	TGTGCCAGCAGTCCCGTGGGCGGGGATGCCTTACATACGCAGTATTTT	CASSPVGGDALHTQYF
TRBD2	TRBV12-5	.	TRBJ2-1	TGTGCTAGTGGTATCGGACTAGCGGGGTTCGATGAGCAGTTCTTC	CASGIGLAGFDEQFF
TRBD1	TRBV5-1	.	TRBJ2-5	TGCGCCAGCAGCCGGGACAGGGGTAGGGAGACCCAGTACTTC	CASSRDRGRETQYF
.	TRBV3-1/TRBV3-2	.	TRBJ2-2	TGTGCCAGCAGGATTGGGCGGGGACGTCGTACCGGGGAGCTGTTTTTT	CASRIGRGRRTGELFF
TRBD1	TRBV29-1	.	TRBJ1-1	TGCAGCGTTAAGACAGGGGGAGAAGCTTTCTTT	CSVKTGGEAFF
TRBD1	TRBV5-1	.	TRBJ1-1	TGCGCCAGCAGCCAGGGACAGGGAGACACTGAAGCTTTCTTT	CASSQGQGDTEAFF
TRBD2	TRBV9	.	TRBJ2-1	TGTGCCAGCAGCCCGATAAGCGGGGGGGTCTACAATGAGCAGTTCTTC	CASSPISGGVYNEQFF
.	TRBV30	.	TRBJ2-5	TGTGCCTGGAGTGTACGGGGCGAGACCCAGTACTTC	CAWSVRGETQYF
TRBD1	TRBV7-9	.	TRBJ1-5	TGTGCCAGCAGAGCTCCCGGGACAGGTCGCAATCAGCCCCAGCATTTT	CASRAPGTGRNQPQHF
.	TRBV30	.	TRBJ2-6	TGTGCCTGGACTTCTGGGGCCAACGTCCTGACTTTC	CAWTSGANVLTF
.	TRBV27	.	TRBJ1-1	TGTGCCAGCAACCAGGGTCCTGAAGCTTTCTTT	CASNQGPEAFF
.	TRBV30	few	TRBJ1-5	TGTGCCTGGAGTGTGACCCACAATCAGCCCCAGCATTTT	CAWSVTHNQPQHF
TRBD2	TRBV4-2	.	TRBJ2-3	TGTGCCAGCAGCCAGGATTGGGGGGGTAGCACAGATACGCAGTATTTT	CASSQDWGGSTDTQYF
.	TRBV5-1	.	TRBJ1-1	TGCGCCAGCAGCTTGGTTCTGGGGGCGAGGGCCCAATTGGGGGGCACTGAAGCTTTCTTT	CASSLVLGARAQLGGTEAFF
.	TRBV19	.	TRBJ1-2	TGTGCCAGTATTCCCGCCAGCGGGGGCTACACCTTC	CASIPASGGYTF
.	TRBV18	once	TRBJ1-5	TGTGCCAGCTCACCACCTCCAACAGGGAGACATAGCAATCAGCCCCAGCATTTT	CASSPPPTGRHSNQPQHF
.	TRBV20-1	.	TRBJ2-5	TGCAGTGCGAAGACACGCGGGAACCAGTACTTC	CSAKTRGNQYF
.	TRBV2	.	TRBJ2-7	TGTGCCAGCAGTAAGGACAGAGCCACCCACTACGAGCAGTACTTC	CASSKDRATHYEQYF
.	TRBV4-1	.	TRBJ1-4	TGCGCCAGCAGCCAGCAGGGTAATGAAAAACTGTTTTTT	CASSQQGNEKLFF
TRBD2	TRBV10-3	.	TRBJ2-5	TGTGCCATCAGTGCAGGGACTAGCGGGAGCCAAGAGACCCAGTACTTC	CAISAGTSGSQETQYF
.	TRBV10-2	.	TRBJ1-5	TGCGCCAGCGGCGCAGTCAATCAGCCCCAGCATTTT	CASGAVNQPQHF
.	TRBV30	.	TRBJ1-1	TGTGCCTGGAGTGCATACAGGACTGAAGCTTTCTTT	CAWSAYRTEAFF
.	TRBV2	.	TRBJ1-5	TGTGCCAGCAGTGCAGAAACCAATCAGCCCCAGCATTTT	CASSAETNQPQHF
.	TRBV3-1/TRBV3-2	.	TRBJ1-1	TGTGCCAGCAGCCAAGGTGACAGGCCCACTGAAGCTTTCTTT	CASSQGDRPTEAFF
TRBD1	TRBV7-9	once	TRBJ1-2	TGTGCCAGCAGCTCAGGGACAGGTGGCTACACCTTC	CASSSGTGGYTF
TRBD2	TRBV20-1	once	TRBJ2-3	TGCAGTGCTAGTCTAGCGGGGAGGACAGATACGCAGTATTTT	CSASLAGRTDTQYF
.	TRBV28	.	TRBJ2-4	TGTGCCAGCAGTTTACCGAGAATGGGTGCCAAAAACATTCAGTACTTC	CASSLPRMGAKNIQYF
.	TRBV6-2/TRBV6-3	.	TRBJ2-1	TGTGCCAGCAGTTACTACATGCTGAGTATCTGGTTCTTC	CASSYYMLSIWFF
.	TRBV29-1	.	TRBJ1-1	TGCAGCGTTGCGAACACTGAAGCTTTCTTT	CSVANTEAFF
TRBD1	TRBV18	once	TRBJ2-7	TGTGCCAGCTCTTTCGGGACAGGACAACCCTACGAGCAGTACTTC	CASSFGTGQPYEQYF
TRBD1	TRBV24-1	.	TRBJ2-5	TGTGCCACCAGTGATCTTCGGACAGGGGAAGAGACCCAGTACTTC	CATSDLRTGEETQYF
.	TRBV19	.	TRBJ2-5	TGTGCCAGTAGTTCCGAGGGGGGGGCCCAAGGGGAGACCCAGTACTTC	CASSSEGGAQGETQYF
TRBD2	TRBV7-3	.	TRBJ2-3	TGTGCCAGCAGCGGAACCGGGACTAGCGGCACAGATACGCAGTATTTT	CASSGTGTSGTDTQYF
.	TRBV29-1	.	TRBJ1-2	TGCAGCGTTGTGGCGCTAACAGGGAGAGGTGGCTACACCTTC	CSVVALTGRGGYTF
.	TRBV12-5	.	TRBJ2-1	TGTGCTAGTGGTTTAGACGACCACAATGAGCAGTTCTTC	CASGLDDHNEQFF
TRBD2	TRBV6-2/TRBV6-3	.	TRBJ2-5	TGTGCCAGCAGTACGACTAGCGGGAAAGAGACCCAGTACTTC	CASSTTSGKETQYF
TRBD1	TRBV25-1	.	TRBJ1-5	TGTGCCAGCAGTGTAACAGGGGGCAATCAGCCCCAGCATTTT	CASSVTGGNQPQHF
TRBD1	TRBV5-5	.	TRBJ2-7	TGTGCCAGCAGCTCAATCGGGACAGGGTCCTCCTACGAGCAGTACTTC	CASSSIGTGSSYEQYF
TRBD1	TRBV5-1	.	TRBJ2-7	TGCGCCAGCAGCTTGGATCGGACAGGGAGTACCTACGAGCAGTACTTC	CASSLDRTGSTYEQYF
.	TRBV11-2	.	TRBJ1-4	TGTGCCAGCAGCTCCGTTCGGGAGGGGGAAAAACTGTTTTTT	CASSSVREGEKLFF
TRBD1	TRBV2	.	TRBJ1-2	TGTGCCAGCAGTGAAGCGCCGGGACAGGTCTATGGCTACACCTTC	CASSEAPGQVYGYTF
.	TRBV6-1	once	TRBJ2-5	TGTGCCAGCAGTGAAGTTGGGACACACCAGACCCAGTACTTC	CASSEVGTHQTQYF
TRBD1	TRBV6-1	.	TRBJ1-1	TGTGCCAGCACTATACAGGGGTACGACACTGAAGCTTTCTTT	CASTIQGYDTEAFF
.	TRBV20-1	.	TRBJ1-4	TGCAGTGCTAGTCCTTTTACAGGCGGCTATGCAACTAATGAAAAACTGTTTTTT	CSASPFTGGYATNEKLFF
.	TRBV5-6	.	TRBJ2-7	TGTGCCAGCAGCTCCCGACAGGGAGGTTGGTACGAGCAGTACTTC	CASSSRQGGWYEQYF
TRBD1	TRBV5-1	.	TRBJ2-7	TGCGCCAGCAGCCAGACAGGGTACGAGCAGTACTTC	CASSQTGYEQYF